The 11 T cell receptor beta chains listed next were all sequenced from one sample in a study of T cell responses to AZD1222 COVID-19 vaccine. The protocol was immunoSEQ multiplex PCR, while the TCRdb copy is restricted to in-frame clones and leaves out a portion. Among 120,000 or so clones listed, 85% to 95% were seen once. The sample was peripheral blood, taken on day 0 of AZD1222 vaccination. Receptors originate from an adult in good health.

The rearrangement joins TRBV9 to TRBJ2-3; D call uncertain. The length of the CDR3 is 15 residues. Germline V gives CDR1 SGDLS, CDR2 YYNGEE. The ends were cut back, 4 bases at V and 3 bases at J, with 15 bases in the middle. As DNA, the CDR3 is TGTGCCAGCAGCCCCCGCGACGTGTATACAGATACGCAGTATTTT. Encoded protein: CASSPRDVYTDTQYF.

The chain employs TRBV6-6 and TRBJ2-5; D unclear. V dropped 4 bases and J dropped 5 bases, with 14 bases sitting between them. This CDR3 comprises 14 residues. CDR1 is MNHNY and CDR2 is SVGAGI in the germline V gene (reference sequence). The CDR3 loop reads CASSWGSSAETQYF. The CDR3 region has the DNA TGTGCCAGCAGTTGGGGATCTTCGGCGGAGACCCAGTACTTC.

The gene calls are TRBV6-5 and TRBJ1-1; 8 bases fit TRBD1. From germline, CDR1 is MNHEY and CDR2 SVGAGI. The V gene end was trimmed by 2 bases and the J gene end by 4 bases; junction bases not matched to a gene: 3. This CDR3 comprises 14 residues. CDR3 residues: CASSYTDRATEAFF. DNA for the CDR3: TGTGCCAGCAGTTACACGGACAGGGCCACTGAAGCTTTCTTT.

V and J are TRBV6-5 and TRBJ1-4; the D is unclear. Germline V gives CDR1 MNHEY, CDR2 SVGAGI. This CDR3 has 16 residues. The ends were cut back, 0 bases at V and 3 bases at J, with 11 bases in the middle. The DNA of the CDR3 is TGTGCCAGCAGTTACTCGATGGCAGGCTCTAATGAAAAACTGTTTTTT. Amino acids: CASSYSMAGSNEKLFF.

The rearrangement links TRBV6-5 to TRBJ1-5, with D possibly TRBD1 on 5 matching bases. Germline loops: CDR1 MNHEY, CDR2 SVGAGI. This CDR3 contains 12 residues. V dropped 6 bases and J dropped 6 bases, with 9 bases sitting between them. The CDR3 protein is CASSPGGQPQHF. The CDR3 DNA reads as TGTGCCAGCAGCCCCGGGGGTCAGCCCCAGCATTTT.

The CDR3 reads CASGQGSEAFF. CDR3 sequence (DNA): TGTGCCAGCGGACAGGGGTCTGAAGCTTTCTTT. The chain links TRBV5-4 to TRBJ1-1; 9 bases fit TRBD1. This CDR3 is 11 amino acids long. With V trimmed by 7 bases and J by 6 bases, 1 base remained unmatched. Germline V gene data show CDR1 as SGHNT and CDR2 as YYREEE (reference sequence).

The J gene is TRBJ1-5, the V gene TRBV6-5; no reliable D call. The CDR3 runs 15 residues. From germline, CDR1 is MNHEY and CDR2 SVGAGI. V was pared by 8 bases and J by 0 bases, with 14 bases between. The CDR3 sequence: CASSRRHDSNQPQHF. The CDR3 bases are TGTGCCAGCTCTCGCAGGCACGATAGCAATCAGCCCCAGCATTTT.

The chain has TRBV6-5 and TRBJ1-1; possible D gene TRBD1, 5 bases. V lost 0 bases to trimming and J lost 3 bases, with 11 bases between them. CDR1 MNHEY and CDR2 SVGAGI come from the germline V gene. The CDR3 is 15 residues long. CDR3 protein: CASSYSIGGDTEAFF. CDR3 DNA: TGTGCCAGCAGTTACTCGATCGGGGGGGACACTGAAGCTTTCTTT.

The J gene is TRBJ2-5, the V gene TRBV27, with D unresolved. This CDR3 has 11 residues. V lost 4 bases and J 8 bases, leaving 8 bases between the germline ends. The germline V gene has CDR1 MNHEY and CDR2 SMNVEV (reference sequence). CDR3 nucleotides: TGTGCCAGCAGTTATATGGACACCCAGTACTTC. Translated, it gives CASSYMDTQYF.

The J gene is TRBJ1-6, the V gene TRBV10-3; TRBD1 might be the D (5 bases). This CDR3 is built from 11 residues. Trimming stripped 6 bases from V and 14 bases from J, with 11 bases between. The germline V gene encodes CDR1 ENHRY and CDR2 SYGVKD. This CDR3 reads CAIRGEVSLHF. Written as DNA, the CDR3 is TGTGCCATCAGGGGGGAAGTGTCCCTCCACTTT.

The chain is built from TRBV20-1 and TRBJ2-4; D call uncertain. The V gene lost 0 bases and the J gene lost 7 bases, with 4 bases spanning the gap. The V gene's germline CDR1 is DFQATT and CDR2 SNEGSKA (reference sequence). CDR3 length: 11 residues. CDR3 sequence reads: CSARDKNIQYF. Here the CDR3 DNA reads TGCAGTGCTAGAGATAAGAACATTCAGTACTTC.